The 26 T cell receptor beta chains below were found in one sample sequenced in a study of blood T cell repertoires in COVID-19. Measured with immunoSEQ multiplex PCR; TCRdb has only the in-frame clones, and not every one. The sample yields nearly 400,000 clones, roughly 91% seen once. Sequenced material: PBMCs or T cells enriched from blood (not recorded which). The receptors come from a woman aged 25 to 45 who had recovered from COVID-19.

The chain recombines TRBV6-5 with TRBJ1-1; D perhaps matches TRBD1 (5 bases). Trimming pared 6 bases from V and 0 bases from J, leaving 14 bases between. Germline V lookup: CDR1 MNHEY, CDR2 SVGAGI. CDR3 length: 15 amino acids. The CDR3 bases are TGTGCCAGCAGACCAGGGAATCCAATGAACACTGAAGCTTTCTTT. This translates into CASRPGNPMNTEAFF.

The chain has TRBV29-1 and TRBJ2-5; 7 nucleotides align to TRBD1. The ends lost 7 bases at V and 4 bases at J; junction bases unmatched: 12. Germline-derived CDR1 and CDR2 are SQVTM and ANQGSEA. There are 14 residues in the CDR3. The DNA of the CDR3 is TGCAGCGCCAGCTTCGACAGGGCGCGAGAGACCCAGTACTTC. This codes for CSASFDRARETQYF.

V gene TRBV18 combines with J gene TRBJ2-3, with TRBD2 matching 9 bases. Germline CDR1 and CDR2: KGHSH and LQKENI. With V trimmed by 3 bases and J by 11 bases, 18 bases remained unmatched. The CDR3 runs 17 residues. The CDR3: CASSPRSLIAGVNGQYF. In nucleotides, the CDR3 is TGTGCCAGCTCACCCCGCTCTCTGATAGCGGGGGTGAATGGGCAGTATTTT.

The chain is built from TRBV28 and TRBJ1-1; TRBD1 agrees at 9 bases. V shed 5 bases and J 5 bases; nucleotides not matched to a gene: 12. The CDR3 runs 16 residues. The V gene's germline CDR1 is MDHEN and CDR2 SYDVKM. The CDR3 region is CASSTSKTGGGTEAFF. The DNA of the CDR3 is TGTGCCAGCAGTACATCCAAGACAGGGGGAGGGACTGAAGCTTTCTTT.

As DNA, the CDR3 is TGTGCCAGCAGCTCGCCGGGAGCCGAAGAGTTGTACTTC. Protein sequence: CASSSPGAEELYF. The rearrangement uses TRBV5-4 and TRBJ2-7; maybe TRBD2 (6 bases). Trimming took off 3 bases at V and 12 bases at J, with 19 bases between the two ends. Germline loops: CDR1 SGHNT, CDR2 YYREEE (reference sequence). The CDR3 covers 13 residues.

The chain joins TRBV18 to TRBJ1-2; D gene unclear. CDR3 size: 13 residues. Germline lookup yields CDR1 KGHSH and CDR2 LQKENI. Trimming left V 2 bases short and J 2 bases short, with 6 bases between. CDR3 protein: CASSPEENYGYTF. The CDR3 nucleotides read TGTGCCAGCTCACCAGAGGAGAACTATGGCTACACCTTC.

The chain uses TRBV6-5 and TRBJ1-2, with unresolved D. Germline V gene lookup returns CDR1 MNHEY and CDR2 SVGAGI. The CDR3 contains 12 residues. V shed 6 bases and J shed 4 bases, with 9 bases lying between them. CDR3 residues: CASRGSSYGYTF. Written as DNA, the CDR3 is TGTGCCAGCAGGGGCAGCTCCTATGGCTACACCTTC.

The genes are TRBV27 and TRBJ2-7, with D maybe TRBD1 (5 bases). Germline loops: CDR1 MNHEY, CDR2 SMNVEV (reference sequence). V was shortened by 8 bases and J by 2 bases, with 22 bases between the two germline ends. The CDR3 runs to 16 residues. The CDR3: CASSIRAQTMAYEQYF. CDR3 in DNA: TGTGCCAGCTCCATCAGGGCCCAGACGATGGCCTACGAGCAGTACTTC.

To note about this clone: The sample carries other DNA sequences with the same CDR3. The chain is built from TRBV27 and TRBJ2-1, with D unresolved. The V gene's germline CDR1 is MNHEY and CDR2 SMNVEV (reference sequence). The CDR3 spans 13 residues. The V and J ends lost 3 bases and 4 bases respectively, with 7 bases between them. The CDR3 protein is CASSFGLYNEQFF. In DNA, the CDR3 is TGTGCCAGCAGTTTTGGGCTTTACAATGAGCAGTTCTTC.

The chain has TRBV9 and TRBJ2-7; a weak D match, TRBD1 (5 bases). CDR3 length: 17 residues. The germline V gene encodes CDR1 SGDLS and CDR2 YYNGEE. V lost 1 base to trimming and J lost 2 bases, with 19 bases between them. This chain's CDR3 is CASSVKFRVLPTYEQYF. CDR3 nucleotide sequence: TGTGCCAGCAGCGTAAAATTCAGGGTCCTCCCTACCTACGAGCAGTACTTC.

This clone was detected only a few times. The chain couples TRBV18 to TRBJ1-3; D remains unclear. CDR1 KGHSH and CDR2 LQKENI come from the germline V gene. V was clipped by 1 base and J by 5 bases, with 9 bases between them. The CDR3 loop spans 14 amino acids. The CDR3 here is CASSPQNTRNTIYF. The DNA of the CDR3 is TGTGCCAGCTCACCACAGAACACGCGAAACACCATATATTTT.

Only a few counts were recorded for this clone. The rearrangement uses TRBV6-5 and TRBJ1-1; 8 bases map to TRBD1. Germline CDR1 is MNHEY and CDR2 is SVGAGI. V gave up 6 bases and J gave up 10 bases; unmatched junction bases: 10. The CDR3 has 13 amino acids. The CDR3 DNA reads TGTGCCAGCAGCCTCCCCGGACAGGGTGCAGCTTTCTTT. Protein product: CASSLPGQGAAFF.

The CDR3 nucleotides are TGCGCCAGCAGCCAATCCCCGGAGGGGATTAATCAGCCCCAGCATTTT. Translated, it gives CASSQSPEGINQPQHF. The chain combines TRBV4-1 with TRBJ1-5, with D maybe TRBD1 (5 bases). Germline loops: CDR1 MGHRA, CDR2 YSYEKL. Trimming stripped 2 bases from V and 4 bases from J, with 15 bases between. The CDR3 runs 16 residues.

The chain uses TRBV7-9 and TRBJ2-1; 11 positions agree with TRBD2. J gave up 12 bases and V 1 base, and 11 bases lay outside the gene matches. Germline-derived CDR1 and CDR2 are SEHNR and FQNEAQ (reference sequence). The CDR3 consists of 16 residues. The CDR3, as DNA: TGTGCCAGCAGCTTAGTAACTCTACTAGCGGGAGAAGTGCAGTTCTTC. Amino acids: CASSLVTLLAGEVQFF.

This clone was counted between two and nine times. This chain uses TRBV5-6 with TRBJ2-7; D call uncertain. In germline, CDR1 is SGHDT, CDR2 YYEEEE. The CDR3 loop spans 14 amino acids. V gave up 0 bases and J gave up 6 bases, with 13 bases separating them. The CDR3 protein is CASSLAVRSREQYF. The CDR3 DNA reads TGTGCCAGCAGCTTGGCTGTCCGTTCTCGCGAGCAGTACTTC.

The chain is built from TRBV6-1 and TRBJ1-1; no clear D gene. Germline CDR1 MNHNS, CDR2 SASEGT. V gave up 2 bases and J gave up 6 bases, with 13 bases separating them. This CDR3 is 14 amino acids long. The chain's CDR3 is CASSEKGSGPEAFF. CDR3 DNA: TGTGCCAGCAGTGAAAAAGGTAGCGGTCCTGAAGCTTTCTTT.

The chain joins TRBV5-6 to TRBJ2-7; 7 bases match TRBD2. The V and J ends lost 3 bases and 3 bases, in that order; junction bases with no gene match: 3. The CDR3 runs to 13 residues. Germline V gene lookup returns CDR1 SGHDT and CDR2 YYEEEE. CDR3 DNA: TGTGCCAGCAGCTCGGGGGGTCGCTACGAGCAGTACTTC. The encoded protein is CASSSGGRYEQYF. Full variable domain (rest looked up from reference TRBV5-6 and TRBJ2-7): DAGVTQSPTHLIKTRGQQVTLRCSPKSGHDTVSWYQQALGQGPQFIFQYYEEEERQRGNFPDRFSGHQFPNYSSELNVNALLLGDSALYLCASSSGGRYEQYFGPGTRLTVT.

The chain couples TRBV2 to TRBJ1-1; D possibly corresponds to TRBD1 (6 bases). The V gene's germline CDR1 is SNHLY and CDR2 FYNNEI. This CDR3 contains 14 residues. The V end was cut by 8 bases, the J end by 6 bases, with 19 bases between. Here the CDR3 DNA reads TGTGCCAGCTGTTCGTGGGGGCTCGGATCTGAAGCTTTCTTT. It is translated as CASCSWGLGSEAFF. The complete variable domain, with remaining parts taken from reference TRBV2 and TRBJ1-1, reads EPEVTQTPSHQVTQMGQEVILRCVPISNHLYFYWYRQILGQKVEFLVSFYNNEISEKSEIFDDQFSVERPDGSNFTLKIRSTKLEDSAMYFCASCSWGLGSEAFFGQGTRLTVV.

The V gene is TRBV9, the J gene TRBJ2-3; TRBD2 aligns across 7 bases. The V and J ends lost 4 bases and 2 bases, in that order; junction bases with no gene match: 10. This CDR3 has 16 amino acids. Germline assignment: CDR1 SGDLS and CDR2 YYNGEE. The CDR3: CASSQTAGDLTDTQYF. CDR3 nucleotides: TGTGCCAGCAGCCAGACCGCGGGGGACCTCACAGATACGCAGTATTTT.

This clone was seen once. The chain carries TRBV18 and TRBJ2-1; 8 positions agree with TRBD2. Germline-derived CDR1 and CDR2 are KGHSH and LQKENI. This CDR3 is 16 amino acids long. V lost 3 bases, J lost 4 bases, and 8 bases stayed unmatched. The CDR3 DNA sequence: TGTGCCAGCTCACCGTCTACGGGGGGGCGGTACAATGAGCAGTTCTTC. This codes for CASSPSTGGRYNEQFF.

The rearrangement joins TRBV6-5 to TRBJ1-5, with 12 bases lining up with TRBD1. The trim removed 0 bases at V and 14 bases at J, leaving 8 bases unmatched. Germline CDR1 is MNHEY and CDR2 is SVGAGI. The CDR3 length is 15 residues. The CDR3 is CASSYSGDRGRNEHF. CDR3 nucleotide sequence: TGTGCCAGCAGTTACTCCGGGGACAGGGGGCGGAATGAGCATTTT.

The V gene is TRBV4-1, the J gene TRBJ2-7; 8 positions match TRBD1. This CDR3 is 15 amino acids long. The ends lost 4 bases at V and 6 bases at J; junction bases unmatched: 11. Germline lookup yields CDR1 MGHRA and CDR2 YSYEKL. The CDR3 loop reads CASSPNRGTWVEQYF. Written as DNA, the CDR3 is TGCGCCAGCAGCCCGAACAGGGGGACGTGGGTCGAGCAGTACTTC.

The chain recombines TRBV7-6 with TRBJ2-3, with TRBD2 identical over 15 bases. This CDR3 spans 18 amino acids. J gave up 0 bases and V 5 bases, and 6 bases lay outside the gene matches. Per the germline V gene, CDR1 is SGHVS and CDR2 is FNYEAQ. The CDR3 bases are TGTGCCAGCAGCAAACGGACTAGCGGGAGGGCTAGCACAGATACGCAGTATTTT. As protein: CASSKRTSGRASTDTQYF.

The CDR3 DNA reads as TGTGCCAGCAGCTGGTTAGTGAACACTGAAGCTTTCTTT. Its translation: CASSWLVNTEAFF. The chain combines TRBV7-9 with TRBJ1-1; D remains ambiguous. V gave up 4 bases and J gave up 0 bases, with 6 bases separating them. Germline assignment: CDR1 SEHNR and CDR2 FQNEAQ (reference sequence). The CDR3 loop spans 13 amino acids.

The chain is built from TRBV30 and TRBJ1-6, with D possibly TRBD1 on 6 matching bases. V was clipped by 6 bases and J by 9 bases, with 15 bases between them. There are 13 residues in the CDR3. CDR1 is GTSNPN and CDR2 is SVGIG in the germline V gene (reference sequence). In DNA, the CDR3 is TGTGCCTGCTCCCGGGACACGTCTTCACCCCTCCACTTT. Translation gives CACSRDTSSPLHF.

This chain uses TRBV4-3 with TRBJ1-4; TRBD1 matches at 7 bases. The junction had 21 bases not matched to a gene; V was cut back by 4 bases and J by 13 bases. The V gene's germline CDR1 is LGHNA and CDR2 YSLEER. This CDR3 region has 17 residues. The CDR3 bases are TGCGCCAGCAGCCGGCTCGGGACAGCTGGCTCTGAAACCGGACTGTTTTTT. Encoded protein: CASSRLGTAGSETGLFF.